A single sample is the source of the 10 T cell receptor beta chains below, sequenced in a study of T cells in Graves' hyperthyroidism and ophthalmopathy. From RNA transcripts, TCR beta CDR3 regions were amplified. The HTBI primer set drove a first-round RT-PCR of the TCR CDR3. TCRdb reprocessed the multiplex PCR reads via MiXCR and lists one record per CDR3 protein. Of around 340,000 distinct CDR3 sequences listed, approximately 17% were seen once; the top ten hold around 35%. Sequencing was done on a sample of blood. These receptors were taken from a woman in her twenties or thirties with Graves' hyperthyroidism that later progressed to Graves' ophthalmopathy.

This clonotype showed up many times. The J gene is TRBJ2-7, the V gene TRBV18; possibly TRBD2 for D (6 bases). In germline, CDR1 is KGHSH, CDR2 LQKENI. This CDR3 is 14 amino acids long. The germline V and J ends were trimmed by 6 bases and 0 bases, with 12 bases remaining between them. CDR3 region: CASSRAGSSYEQYF. In DNA form, the CDR3 reads TGTGCCAGCTCGCGGGCGGGATCCTCCTACGAGCAGTACTTC. The full variable domain, with the rest looked up from reference TRBV18 and TRBJ2-7, is NAGVMQNPRHLVRRRGQEARLRCSPMKGHSHVYWYRQLPEEGLKFMVYLQKENIIDESGMPKERFSAEFPKEGPSILRIQQVVRGDSAAYFCASSRAGSSYEQYFGPGTRLTVT.

This clonotype was seen a few times. CDR3: CASSLFGLAGEDTQYF. DNA for the CDR3: TGTGCCAGCAGCCTATTCGGACTAGCGGGAGAGGATACGCAGTATTTT. The J gene is TRBJ2-3, the V gene TRBV9; 13 bases align to TRBD2. The CDR3 has 16 residues. CDR1 is SGDLS and CDR2 is YYNGEE in the germline V gene. V was clipped by 4 bases and J by 6 bases; unmatched bases: 8.

This clonotype has at least ten counts. The rearrangement uses TRBV12-3 or TRBV12-4 and TRBJ1-1, with 7 bases identical to TRBD1. The CDR3 is 15 amino acids. V lost 1 base and J lost 5; bases outside the gene matches: 7. CDR3 region: CASSLGTGVRTEAFF. CDR3 DNA sequence: TGTGCCAGCAGTTTAGGTACAGGGGTAAGGACTGAAGCTTTCTTT.

The chain combines TRBV4-1 with TRBJ1-2, with 9 bases matching TRBD1. V was clipped by 0 bases and J by 4 bases; unmatched bases: 6. This CDR3 spans 16 amino acids. CDR1 MGHRA and CDR2 YSYEKL come from the germline V gene. CDR3 nucleotide sequence: TGCGCCAGCAGCCAAGATCTGACAGGGGGAGGCTATGGCTACACCTTC. It encodes CASSQDLTGGGYGYTF.

This clonotype was observed many times. The chain carries TRBV10-3 and TRBJ2-3, with TRBD2 matching 7 bases. The germline V gene encodes CDR1 ENHRY and CDR2 SYGVKD. This CDR3 contains 16 residues. V shed 5 bases, J shed 0 bases, and the junction held 8 bases outside the gene matches. The CDR3 sequence: CAISLTSTTSTDTQYF. In DNA form, the CDR3 reads TGTGCCATCAGTTTGACTAGCACAACTAGCACAGATACGCAGTATTTT.

V is TRBV19 and J is TRBJ2-1; D might be TRBD2 (6 bases). The length of the CDR3 is 19 residues. V was shortened by 5 bases and J by 10 bases, with 33 bases between the two germline ends. Germline assignment: CDR1 LNHDA and CDR2 SQIVND (reference sequence). The CDR3 loop reads CASSVFPRMTSFPSEEQFF. CDR3 DNA sequence: TGTGCCAGTAGTGTATTCCCCCGGATGACTAGTTTCCCCTCGGAGGAGCAGTTCTTC. The full variable domain, rest sourced from reference TRBV19 and TRBJ2-1, is DGGITQSPKYLFRKEGQNVTLSCEQNLNHDAMYWYRQDPGQGLRLIYYSQIVNDFQKGDIAEGYSVSREKKESFPLTVTSAQKNPTAFYLCASSVFPRMTSFPSEEQFFGPGTRLTVL.

The table lists this clonotype with many counts. This chain links TRBV6-5 with TRBJ2-1, with a weak D call TRBD2 (5 bases). The germline V gene encodes CDR1 MNHEY and CDR2 SVGAGI. V lost 6 bases and J lost 7, with 7 bases in between. The CDR3 is made up of 11 amino acids. CDR3 protein: CASRVANEQFF. Written as DNA, the CDR3 is TGTGCCAGCAGGGTAGCGAATGAGCAGTTCTTC.

This clonotype has ten or more counts. The CDR3 spells CASSQVENAGVSEETQYF. In DNA, the CDR3 is TGTGCCAGCAGCCAAGTAGAGAATGCGGGGGTGAGCGAAGAGACCCAGTACTTC. The chain carries TRBV3-1 and TRBJ2-5; TRBD2 matches at 7 bases. There are 18 residues in the CDR3. The V segment lost 1 base and the J segment 3 bases; nucleotides outside the gene matches: 14. The germline gives CDR1 LGHDT, CDR2 YNNKEL (reference sequence).

This clonotype has at least ten counts. This chain joins TRBV28 and TRBJ2-2; no firm D call. V was clipped by 6 bases and J by 1 base, with 9 bases between them. The V gene's germline CDR1 is MDHEN and CDR2 SYDVKM. CDR3 length: 14 residues. The CDR3 loop reads CASSPSLNTGELFF. The CDR3 coding sequence is TGTGCCAGCAGCCCGAGCCTGAACACCGGGGAGCTGTTTTTT.

This clonotype was observed many times. This chain connects TRBV12-3 or TRBV12-4 to TRBJ2-5; D unresolved. The V gene lost 5 bases and the J gene lost 5 bases, with 9 bases spanning the gap. The CDR3 loop spans 12 amino acids. The CDR3 is CASSRPLETQYF. DNA of the CDR3: TGTGCCAGCAGTCGCCCCTTGGAGACCCAGTACTTC.